These T cell receptor beta chains were read from a single sample in a study of blood T cell repertoires in COVID-19. This table comes from immunoSEQ multiplex PCR, and its TCRdb copy is limited to in-frame clones, with some not included. The sample has around 130,000 clones; roughly 84% are singletons. The source material was peripheral blood. The source is a woman over 75 with acute or convalescent COVID-19. CDR3s include the opening cysteine and the closing phenylalanine or tryptophan. A D gene is named only where the DNA matches it firmly. Clone size is stated in some rows and not others, as once, few, many or a class when expanded.

v_call	clone_size	j_call	d_call	cdr3_nt	cdr3_aa
TRBV30	NA	TRBJ2-3	NA	TGTGCCTGGAGAGTTGTGAGAAGGAGTTCAGATACGCAGTATTTT	CAWRVVRRSSDTQYF
TRBV27	NA	TRBJ2-5	NA	TGTGCCAGCAGAGAACTAGCTTTGGGGCAAGAGACCCAGTACTTC	CASRELALGQETQYF
TRBV7-8	NA	TRBJ1-3	NA	TGTGCCAGCAGCCAAAACAGGGCAGGTGGAAACACCATATATTTT	CASSQNRAGGNTIYF
TRBV5-5	few	TRBJ2-7	TRBD2	TGTGCCAGCAGCTTGAGCGGACTAGCGGGGAGACCCTACGAGCAGTACTTC	CASSLSGLAGRPYEQYF
TRBV30	NA	TRBJ1-2	TRBD1	TGTGCCCGGGCGGAAACCTTTGGGACAGGTCTCTCGGGCTACACCTTC	CARAETFGTGLSGYTF
TRBV27	NA	TRBJ1-1	TRBD1	TGTGCCAGCAAGACGGGACAGATGAACACTGAAGCTTTCTTT	CASKTGQMNTEAFF
TRBV4-3	NA	TRBJ1-5	NA	TGCGCCAGCAGCCAAGGACGGGTTCAGCCCCAGCATTTT	CASSQGRVQPQHF
TRBV6-5	NA	TRBJ2-5	NA	TGTGCCAGCAGGAGTCGGACTAGGGGGCAAGAGACCCAGTACTTC	CASRSRTRGQETQYF
TRBV6-5	NA	TRBJ2-7	NA	TGTGCCAGCAGTATGACACAGGGTCCCTACGAGCAGTACTTC	CASSMTQGPYEQYF
TRBV30	NA	TRBJ1-1	TRBD1	TGTGCCTGGATCAAACGGCGGGGACAGCGGGAGGGCTTT	CAWIKRRGQREGF
TRBV6-2/TRBV6-3	NA	TRBJ2-5	TRBD1	TGTGCCAGCAGTGACGACAGGGGCCAAGAGACCCAGTACTTC	CASSDDRGQETQYF
TRBV2	NA	TRBJ1-4	NA	TGTGCCAGCAGAGCGTCGTCGGAAAAACTGTTTTTT	CASRASSEKLFF
TRBV18	NA	TRBJ1-5	NA	TGTGCCAGCTCACCACTGCCAGGGGTGGGCCAGCCCCAGCATTTT	CASSPLPGVGQPQHF
TRBV7-6	once	TRBJ2-5	TRBD2	TGTGCCAGCAGCTTCTCCACGGGGGGGTTATACGAGACCCAGTACTTC	CASSFSTGGLYETQYF
TRBV6-2/TRBV6-3	NA	TRBJ1-1	NA	TGTGCCAGCAGCCGACAGCCAGGAGTGAACACTGAAGCTTTCTTT	CASSRQPGVNTEAFF
TRBV30	NA	TRBJ2-7	NA	TGTGCCTGGAGTCGACAGGTTTCCTACGAGCAGTACTTC	CAWSRQVSYEQYF
TRBV19	NA	TRBJ1-1	NA	TGTGCCAGTCTTAAGGGGGTAATGAACACTGAAGCTTTCTTT	CASLKGVMNTEAFF
TRBV7-2	NA	TRBJ1-3	NA	TGTGCCAGCAGCTTAGACAGCTCTGGAAACACCATATATTTT	CASSLDSSGNTIYF
TRBV13	once	TRBJ1-6	NA	TGTGCCAGCAGCTCATTCAGGGGAACCTATAATTCACCCCTCCACTTT	CASSSFRGTYNSPLHF
TRBV18	few	TRBJ1-1	TRBD1	TGTGCCAGCTCACCACTACGACAGGGGATTAACACTGAAGCTTTCTTT	CASSPLRQGINTEAFF
TRBV19	NA	TRBJ1-1	NA	TGTGCCAGTAGTACAAGACAGGTAGCTTTCTTT	CASSTRQVAFF
TRBV20-1	NA	TRBJ1-2	TRBD1	TGCAGTGCGAGACAGGGTTATGGCTACACCTTC	CSARQGYGYTF